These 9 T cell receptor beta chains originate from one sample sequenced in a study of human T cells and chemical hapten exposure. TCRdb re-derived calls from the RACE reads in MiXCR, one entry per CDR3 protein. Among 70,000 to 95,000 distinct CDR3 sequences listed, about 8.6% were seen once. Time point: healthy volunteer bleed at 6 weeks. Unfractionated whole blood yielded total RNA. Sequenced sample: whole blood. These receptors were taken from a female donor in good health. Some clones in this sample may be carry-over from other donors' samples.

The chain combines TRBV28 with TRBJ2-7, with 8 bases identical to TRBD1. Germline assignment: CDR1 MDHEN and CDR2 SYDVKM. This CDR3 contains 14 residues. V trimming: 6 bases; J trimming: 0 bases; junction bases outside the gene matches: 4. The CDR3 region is CASRATGGSYEQYF. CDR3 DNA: TGTGCCAGCAGGGCTACAGGGGGCTCCTACGAGCAGTACTTC.

As DNA, the CDR3 is TGTGCCATCAGAGTAGACGGGTCCTACGAGCAGTACTTC. Encoded protein: CAIRVDGSYEQYF. The chain couples TRBV10-3 to TRBJ2-7; D gene ambiguous. Between the trimmed V and J ends, which lost 6 bases and 1 base, there was a span of 10 bases. The CDR3 runs to 13 residues. Germline loops: CDR1 ENHRY, CDR2 SYGVKD.

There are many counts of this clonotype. The CDR3 coding sequence is TGCAGCACAGAGTCCAGGCAGAACTATGGCTACACCTTC. Translation gives CSTESRQNYGYTF. The rearrangement uses TRBV29-1 and TRBJ1-2; D unclear. Deletions cut 8 bases from V and 2 bases from J, with 15 bases between. This CDR3 is built from 13 residues. Germline-derived CDR1 and CDR2 are SQVTM and ANQGSEA.

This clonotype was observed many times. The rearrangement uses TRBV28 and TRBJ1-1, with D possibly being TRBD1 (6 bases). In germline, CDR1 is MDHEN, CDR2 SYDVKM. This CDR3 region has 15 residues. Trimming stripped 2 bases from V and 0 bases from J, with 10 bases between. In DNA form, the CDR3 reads TGTGCCAGCAGTTTACCGGGGGCTCTGAACACTGAAGCTTTCTTT. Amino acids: CASSLPGALNTEAFF.

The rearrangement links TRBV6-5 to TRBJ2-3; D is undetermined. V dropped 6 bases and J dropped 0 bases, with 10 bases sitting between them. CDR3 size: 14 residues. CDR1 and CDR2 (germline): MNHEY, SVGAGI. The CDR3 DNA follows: TGTGCCAGCAGACCCCCTGACAGCACAGATACGCAGTATTTT. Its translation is CASRPPDSTDTQYF.

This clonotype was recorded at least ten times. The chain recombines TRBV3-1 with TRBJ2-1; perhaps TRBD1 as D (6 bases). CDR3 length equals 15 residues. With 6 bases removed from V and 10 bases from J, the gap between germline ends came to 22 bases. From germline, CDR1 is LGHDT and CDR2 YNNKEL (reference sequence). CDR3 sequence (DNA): TGTGCCAGCAGAACAAAGGTGGACAGTCTAGGGGAGCAGTTCTTC. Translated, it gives CASRTKVDSLGEQFF.

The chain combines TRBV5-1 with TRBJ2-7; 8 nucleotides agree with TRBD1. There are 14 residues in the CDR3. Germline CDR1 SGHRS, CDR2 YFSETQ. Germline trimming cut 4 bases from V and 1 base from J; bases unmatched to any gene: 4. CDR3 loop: CASSVQGASYEQYF. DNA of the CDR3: TGCGCCAGCAGCGTGCAGGGGGCTTCCTACGAGCAGTACTTC.

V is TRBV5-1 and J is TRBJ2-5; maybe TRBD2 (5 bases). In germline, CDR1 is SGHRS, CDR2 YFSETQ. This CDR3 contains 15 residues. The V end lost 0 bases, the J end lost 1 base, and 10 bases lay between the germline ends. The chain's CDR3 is CASSLGPGSQETQYF. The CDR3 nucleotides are TGCGCCAGCAGCTTGGGTCCGGGATCCCAAGAGACCCAGTACTTC. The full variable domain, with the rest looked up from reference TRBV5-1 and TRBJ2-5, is KAGVTQTPRYLIKTRGQQVTLSCSPISGHRSVSWYQQTPGQGLQFLFEYFSETQRNKGNFPGRFSGRQFSNSRSEMNVSTLELGDSALYLCASSLGPGSQETQYFGPGTRLLVL.

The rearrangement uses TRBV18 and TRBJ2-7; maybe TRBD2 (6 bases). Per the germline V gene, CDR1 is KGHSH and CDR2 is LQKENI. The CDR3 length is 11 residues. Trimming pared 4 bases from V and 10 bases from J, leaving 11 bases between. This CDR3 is CASSRTGVQYF. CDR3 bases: TGTGCCAGCTCACGAACGGGGGTCCAGTACTTC.